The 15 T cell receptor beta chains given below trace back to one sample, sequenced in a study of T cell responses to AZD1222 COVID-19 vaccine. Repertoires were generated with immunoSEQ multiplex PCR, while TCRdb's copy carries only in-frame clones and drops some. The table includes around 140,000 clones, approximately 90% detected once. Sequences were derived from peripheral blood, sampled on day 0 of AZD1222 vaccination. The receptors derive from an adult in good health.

The CDR3 reads CASSPALAGGPFHEQYF. CDR3 nucleotides: TGTGCCAGCTCACCGGCACTAGCGGGAGGGCCATTCCACGAGCAGTACTTC. The chain has TRBV18 and TRBJ2-7; 13 positions match TRBD2. Germline loops: CDR1 KGHSH, CDR2 LQKENI. V shed 3 bases, J shed 5 bases, and the junction held 10 bases outside the gene matches. The CDR3 is 17 residues long. The whole variable domain, remainder taken from reference TRBV18 and TRBJ2-7, is NAGVMQNPRHLVRRRGQEARLRCSPMKGHSHVYWYRQLPEEGLKFMVYLQKENIIDESGMPKERFSAEFPKEGPSILRIQQVVRGDSAAYFCASSPALAGGPFHEQYFGPGTRLTVT.

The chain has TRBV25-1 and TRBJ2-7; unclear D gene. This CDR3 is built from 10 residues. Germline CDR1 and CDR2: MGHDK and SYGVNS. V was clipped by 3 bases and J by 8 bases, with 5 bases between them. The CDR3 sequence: CASSDHKQYF. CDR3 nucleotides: TGTGCCAGCAGTGACCACAAGCAGTACTTC.

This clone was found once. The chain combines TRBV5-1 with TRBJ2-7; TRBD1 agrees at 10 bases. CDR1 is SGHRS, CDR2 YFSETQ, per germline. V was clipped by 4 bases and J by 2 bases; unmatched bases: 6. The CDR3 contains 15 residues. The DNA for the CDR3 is TGCGCCAGCAGCGCTCGGACAGGGGGTCCCTACGAGCAGTACTTC. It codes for CASSARTGGPYEQYF.

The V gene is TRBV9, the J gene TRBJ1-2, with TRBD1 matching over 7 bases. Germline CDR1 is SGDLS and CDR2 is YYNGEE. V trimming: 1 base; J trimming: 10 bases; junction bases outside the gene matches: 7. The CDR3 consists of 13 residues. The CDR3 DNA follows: TGTGCCAGCAGCGTAAAGGGAGGGGGCGACTACACCTTC. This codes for CASSVKGGGDYTF.

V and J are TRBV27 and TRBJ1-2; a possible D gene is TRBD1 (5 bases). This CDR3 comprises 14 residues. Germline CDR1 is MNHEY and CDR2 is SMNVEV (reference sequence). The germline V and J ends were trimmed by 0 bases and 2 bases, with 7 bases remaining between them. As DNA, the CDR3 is TGTGCCAGCAGTTTATCTGGGGGAAACTATGGCTACACCTTC. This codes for CASSLSGGNYGYTF.

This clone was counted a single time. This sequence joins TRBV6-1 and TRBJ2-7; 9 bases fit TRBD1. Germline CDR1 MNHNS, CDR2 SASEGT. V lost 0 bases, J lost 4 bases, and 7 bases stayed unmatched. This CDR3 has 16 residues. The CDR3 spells CASSEALGDRAYEQYF. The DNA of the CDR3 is TGTGCCAGCAGTGAAGCGCTCGGGGACAGGGCATACGAGCAGTACTTC.

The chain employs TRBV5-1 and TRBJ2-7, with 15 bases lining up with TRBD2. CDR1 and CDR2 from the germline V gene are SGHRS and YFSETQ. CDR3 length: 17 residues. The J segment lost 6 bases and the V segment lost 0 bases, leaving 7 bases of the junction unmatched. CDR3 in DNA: TGCGCCAGCAGCTTGGCCGGACTAGCGGGAGGGCCCCCCGAGCAGTACTTC. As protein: CASSLAGLAGGPPEQYF.

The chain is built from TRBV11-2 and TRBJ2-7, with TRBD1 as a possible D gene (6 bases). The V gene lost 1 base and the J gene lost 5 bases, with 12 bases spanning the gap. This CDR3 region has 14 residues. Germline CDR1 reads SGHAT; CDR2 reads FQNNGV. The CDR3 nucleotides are TGTGCCAGCAGCTTAGTCGGACAGCGCGACGAGCAGTACTTC. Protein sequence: CASSLVGQRDEQYF.

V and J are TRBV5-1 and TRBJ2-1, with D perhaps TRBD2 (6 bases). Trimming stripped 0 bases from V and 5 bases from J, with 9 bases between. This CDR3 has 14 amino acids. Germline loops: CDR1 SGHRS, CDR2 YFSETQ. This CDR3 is CASSLAGGDNEQFF. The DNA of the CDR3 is TGCGCCAGCAGCTTGGCCGGAGGGGACAATGAGCAGTTCTTC.

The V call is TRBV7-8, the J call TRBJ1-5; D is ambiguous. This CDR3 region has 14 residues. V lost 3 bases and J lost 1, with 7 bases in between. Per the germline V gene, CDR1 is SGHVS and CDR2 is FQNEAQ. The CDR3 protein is CASSLRESNQPQHF. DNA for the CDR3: TGTGCCAGCAGCTTGAGGGAGAGCAATCAGCCCCAGCATTTT. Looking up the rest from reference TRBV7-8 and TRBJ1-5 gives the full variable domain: GAGVSQSPRYKVAKRGQDVALRCDPISGHVSLFWYQQALGQGPEFLTYFQNEAQLDKSGLPSDRFFAERPEGSVSTLKIQRTQQEDSAVYLCASSLRESNQPQHFGDGTRLSIL.

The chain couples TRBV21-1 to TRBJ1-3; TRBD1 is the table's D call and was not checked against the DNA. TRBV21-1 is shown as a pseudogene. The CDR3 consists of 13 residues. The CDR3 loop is CASLDSSGNTIYF. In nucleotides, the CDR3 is TGTGCCAGCCTGGACAGCTCTGGAAACACCATATATTTT.

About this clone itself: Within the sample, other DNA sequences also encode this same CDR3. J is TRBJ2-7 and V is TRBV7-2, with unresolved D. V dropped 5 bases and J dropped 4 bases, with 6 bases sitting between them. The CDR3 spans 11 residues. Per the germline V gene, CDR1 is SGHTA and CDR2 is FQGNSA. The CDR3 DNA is TGTGCCAGCAGCGCCTCTTACGAGCAGTACTTC. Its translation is CASSASYEQYF. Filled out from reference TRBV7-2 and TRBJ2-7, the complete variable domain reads GAGVSQSPSNKVTEKGKDVELRCDPISGHTALYWYRQSLGQGLEFLIYFQGNSAPDKSGLPSDRFSAERTGGSVSTLTIQRTQQEDSAVYLCASSASYEQYFGPGTRLTVT.

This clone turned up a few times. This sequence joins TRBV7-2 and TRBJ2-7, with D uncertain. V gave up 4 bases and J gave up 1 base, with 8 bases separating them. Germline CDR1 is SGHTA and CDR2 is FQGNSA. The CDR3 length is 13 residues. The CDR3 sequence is CASSSRESYEQYF. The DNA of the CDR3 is TGTGCCAGCAGCTCCCGTGAATCCTACGAGCAGTACTTC.

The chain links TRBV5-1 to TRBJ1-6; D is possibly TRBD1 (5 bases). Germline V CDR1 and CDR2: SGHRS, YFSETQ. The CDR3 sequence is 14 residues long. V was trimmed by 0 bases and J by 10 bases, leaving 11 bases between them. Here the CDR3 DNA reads TGCGCCAGCAGCTTGGCCAGGGAGAACTCACCCCTCCACTTT. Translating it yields CASSLARENSPLHF.

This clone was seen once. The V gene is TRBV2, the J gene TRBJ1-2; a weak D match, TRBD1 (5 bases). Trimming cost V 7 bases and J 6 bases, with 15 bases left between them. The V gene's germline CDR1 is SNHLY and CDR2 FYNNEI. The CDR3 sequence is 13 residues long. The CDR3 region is CASNGGRVDGYTF. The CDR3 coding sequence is TGTGCCAGCAACGGTGGCAGGGTGGATGGCTACACCTTC.